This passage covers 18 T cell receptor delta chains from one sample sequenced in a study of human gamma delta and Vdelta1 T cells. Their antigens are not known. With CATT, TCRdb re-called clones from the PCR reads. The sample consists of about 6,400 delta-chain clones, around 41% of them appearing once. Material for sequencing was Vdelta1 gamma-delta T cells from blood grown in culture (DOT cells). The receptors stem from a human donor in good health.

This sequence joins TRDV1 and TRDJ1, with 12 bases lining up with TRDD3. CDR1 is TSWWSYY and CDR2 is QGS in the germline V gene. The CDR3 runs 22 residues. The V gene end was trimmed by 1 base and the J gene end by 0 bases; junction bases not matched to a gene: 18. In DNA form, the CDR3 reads TGTGCTCTTGGGGAACACCACGATTTTCCTACGTCTGGGGGATACGACACCGATAAACTCATCTTT. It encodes CALGEHHDFPTSGGYDTDKLIF.

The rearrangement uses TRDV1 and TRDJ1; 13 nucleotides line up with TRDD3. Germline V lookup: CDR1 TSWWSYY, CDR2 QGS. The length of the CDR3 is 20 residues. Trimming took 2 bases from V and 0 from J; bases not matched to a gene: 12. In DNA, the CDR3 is TGTGCTCTTGGGGAATTCGGGATGTACTGGGGGATACGGGACACCGATAAACTCATCTTT. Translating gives CALGEFGMYWGIRDTDKLIF.

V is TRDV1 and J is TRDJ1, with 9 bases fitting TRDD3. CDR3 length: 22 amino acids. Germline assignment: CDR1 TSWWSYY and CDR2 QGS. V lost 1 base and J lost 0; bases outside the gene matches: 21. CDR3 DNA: TGTGCTCTTGGGGAACCCCAAATCCCTGAACTGGGGGACCACAGGTACACCGATAAACTCATCTTT. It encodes CALGEPQIPELGDHRYTDKLIF.

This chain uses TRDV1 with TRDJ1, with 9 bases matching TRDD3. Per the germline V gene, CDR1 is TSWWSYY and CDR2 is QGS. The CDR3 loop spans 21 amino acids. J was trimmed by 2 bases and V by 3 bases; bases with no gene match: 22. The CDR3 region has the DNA TGTGCTCTTGGGGACCAACTACGGGGCCTCTACTGGGGGAACCTAACCGATAAACTCATCTTT. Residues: CALGDQLRGLYWGNLTDKLIF.

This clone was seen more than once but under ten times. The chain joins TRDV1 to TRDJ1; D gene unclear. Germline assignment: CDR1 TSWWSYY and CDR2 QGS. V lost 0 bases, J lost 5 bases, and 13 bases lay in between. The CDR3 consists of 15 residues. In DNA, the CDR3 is TGTGCTCTTGGGGAACTTGCGGGCGCGGGGGATAAACTCATCTTT. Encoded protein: CALGELAGAGDKLIF.

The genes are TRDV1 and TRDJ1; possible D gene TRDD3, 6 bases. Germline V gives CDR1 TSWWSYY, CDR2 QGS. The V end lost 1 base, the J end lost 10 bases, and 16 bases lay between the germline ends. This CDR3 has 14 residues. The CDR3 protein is CALGEPRRGLGLIF. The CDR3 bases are TGTGCTCTTGGGGAACCCAGGAGGGGACTGGGACTCATCTTT.

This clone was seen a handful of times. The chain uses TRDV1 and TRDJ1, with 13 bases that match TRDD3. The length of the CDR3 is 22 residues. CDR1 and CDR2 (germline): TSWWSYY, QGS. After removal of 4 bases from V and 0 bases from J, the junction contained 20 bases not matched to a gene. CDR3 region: CALGAVLPTHWGIRGYTDKLIF. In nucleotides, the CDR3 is TGTGCTCTTGGGGCTGTACTTCCTACCCACTGGGGGATACGGGGTTACACCGATAAACTCATCTTT.

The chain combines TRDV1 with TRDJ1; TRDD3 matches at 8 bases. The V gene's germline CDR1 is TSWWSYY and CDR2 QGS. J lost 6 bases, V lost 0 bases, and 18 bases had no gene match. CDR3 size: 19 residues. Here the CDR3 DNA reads TGTGCTCTTGGGGAACTGGGACCCTATTTAACGGGGGATAAAAATAAACTCATCTTT. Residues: CALGELGPYLTGDKNKLIF.

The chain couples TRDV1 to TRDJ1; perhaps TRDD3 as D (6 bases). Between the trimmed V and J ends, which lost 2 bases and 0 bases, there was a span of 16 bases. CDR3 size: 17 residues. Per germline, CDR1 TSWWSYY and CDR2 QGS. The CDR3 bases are TGTGCTCTTGGGGAAATTCTGGGGATCTTAGACACCGATAAACTCATCTTT. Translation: CALGEILGILDTDKLIF.

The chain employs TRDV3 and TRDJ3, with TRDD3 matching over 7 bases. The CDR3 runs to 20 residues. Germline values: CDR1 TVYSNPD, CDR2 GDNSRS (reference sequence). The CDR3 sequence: CAACVGGPTQSSWDTRQMFF. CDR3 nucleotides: TGTGCTGCGTGCGTTGGGGGACCCACTCAAAGCTCCTGGGACACCCGACAGATGTTTTTC.

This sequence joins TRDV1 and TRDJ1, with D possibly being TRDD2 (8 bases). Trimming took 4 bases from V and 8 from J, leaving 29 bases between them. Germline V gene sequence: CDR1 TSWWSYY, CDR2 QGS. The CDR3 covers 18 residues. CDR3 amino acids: CALGGTSYVRGIRNKLIF. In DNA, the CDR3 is TGTGCTCTTGGGGGCACTTCCTACGTCCGGGGGATTCGAAACAAACTCATCTTT.

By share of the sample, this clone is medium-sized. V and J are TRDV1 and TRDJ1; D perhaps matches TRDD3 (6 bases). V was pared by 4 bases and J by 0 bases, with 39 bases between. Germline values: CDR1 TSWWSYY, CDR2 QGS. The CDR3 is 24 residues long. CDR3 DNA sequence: TGTGCTCTTGGGGGGAGTCGATGGGTTTTAACCCTACTGGGACCAGATGTGTACACCGATAAACTCATCTTT. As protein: CALGGSRWVLTLLGPDVYTDKLIF.

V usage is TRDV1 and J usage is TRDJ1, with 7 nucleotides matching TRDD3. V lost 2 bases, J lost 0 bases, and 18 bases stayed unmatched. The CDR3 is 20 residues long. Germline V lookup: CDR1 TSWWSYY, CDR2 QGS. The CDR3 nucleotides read TGTGCTCTTGGGGAAGGGGGCGTCCTATGGCTGGGGGTCAACACCGATAAACTCATCTTT. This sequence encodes CALGEGGVLWLGVNTDKLIF.

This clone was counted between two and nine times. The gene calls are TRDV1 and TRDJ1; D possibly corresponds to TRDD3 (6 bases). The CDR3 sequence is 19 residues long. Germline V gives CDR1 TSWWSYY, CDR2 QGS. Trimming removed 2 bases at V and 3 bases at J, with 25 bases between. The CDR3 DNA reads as TGTGCTCTTGGGGAAGGAAGGTCTATGGTAGTCTGGGGATCCGATAAACTCATCTTT. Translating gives CALGEGRSMVVWGSDKLIF.

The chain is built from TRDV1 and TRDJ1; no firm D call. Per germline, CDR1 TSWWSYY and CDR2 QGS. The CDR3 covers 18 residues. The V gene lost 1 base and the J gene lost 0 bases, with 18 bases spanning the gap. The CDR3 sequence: CALGEPATLGTDTDKLIF. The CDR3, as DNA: TGTGCTCTTGGGGAACCCGCTACGTTGGGTACCGACACCGATAAACTCATCTTT.

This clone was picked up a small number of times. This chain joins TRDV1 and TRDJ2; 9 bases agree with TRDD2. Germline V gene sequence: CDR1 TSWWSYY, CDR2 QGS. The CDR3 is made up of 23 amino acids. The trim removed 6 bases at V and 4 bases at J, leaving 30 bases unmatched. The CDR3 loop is CALGPRGPSYQDWEGSATAQLFF. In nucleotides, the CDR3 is TGTGCTCTTGGTCCAAGGGGGCCTTCCTACCAGGACTGGGAAGGATCGGCGACAGCACAACTCTTCTTT.

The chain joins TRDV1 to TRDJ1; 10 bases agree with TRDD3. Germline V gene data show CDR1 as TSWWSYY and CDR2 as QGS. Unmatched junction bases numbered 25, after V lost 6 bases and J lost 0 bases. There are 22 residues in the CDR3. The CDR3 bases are TGTGCTCTTGGTGCATCACGGGGAAGACTGGGGGATTGGCCCTTGTACACCGATAAACTCATCTTT. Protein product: CALGASRGRLGDWPLYTDKLIF.

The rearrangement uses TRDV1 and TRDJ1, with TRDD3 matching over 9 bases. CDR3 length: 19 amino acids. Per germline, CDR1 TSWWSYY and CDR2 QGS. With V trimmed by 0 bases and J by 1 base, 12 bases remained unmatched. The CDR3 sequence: CALGELGNGLGDITDKLIF. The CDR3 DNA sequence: TGTGCTCTTGGGGAACTCGGGAACGGGTTGGGGGATATCACCGATAAACTCATCTTT.